Listed here are 19 T cell receptor beta chains from one sample, sequenced in a study of blood T cells in healthy people across ages. The use of a sample-barcoded 5' primer and a J-beta primer mix characterized a second PCR of about 7 to 12 cycles. TCRdb re-called the 5' RACE reads through MiXCR, storing one row per CDR3 protein. The sample has some 780,000 distinct CDR3 sequences; roughly three fifths are singletons. Sequences were obtained from blood. The receptors derive from a man aged 35 to 55 in good health.

Only a few counts were recorded for this clonotype. The genes are TRBV11-1 and TRBJ2-5, with 7 nucleotides matching TRBD1. After removal of 2 bases from V and 2 bases from J, the junction contained 8 bases not matched to a gene. Germline lookup yields CDR1 SGHAT and CDR2 FQDESV (reference sequence). CDR3 length: 16 residues. The DNA of the CDR3 is TGTGCCAGCAGCTTATATGTGGGACAGATACAAGAGACCCAGTACTTC. Encoded protein: CASSLYVGQIQETQYF.

The gene calls are TRBV10-3 and TRBJ1-2; D is perhaps TRBD1 (5 bases). CDR3 length: 15 amino acids. Germline assignment: CDR1 ENHRY and CDR2 SYGVKD. V lost 4 bases, J lost 2 bases, and 14 bases lay in between. CDR3 coding DNA: TGTGCCATCAGTGGGCTGGGGACGGCGAACTATGGCTACACCTTC. Amino acids: CAISGLGTANYGYTF.

This clonotype was counted a few times. The chain combines TRBV7-2 with TRBJ2-7; 7 positions agree with TRBD1. The CDR3 length is 15 residues. After removal of 2 bases from V and 3 bases from J, the junction contained 7 bases not matched to a gene. Germline CDR1 reads SGHTA; CDR2 reads FQGNSA. CDR3 region: CASSLRTGNDYEQYF. DNA for the CDR3: TGTGCCAGCAGCTTACGGACAGGAAACGACTACGAGCAGTACTTC.

This sequence joins TRBV11-2 and TRBJ2-5, with D tentatively TRBD1 or TRBD2 (5 bases each). V lost 5 bases and J lost 11, with 30 bases in between. Germline V gene lookup returns CDR1 SGHAT and CDR2 FQNNGV. This CDR3 is built from 17 residues. The CDR3 protein is CASSRLGVGVTVGEQYF. The CDR3 DNA follows: TGTGCCAGCAGCCGCTTGGGGGTAGGGGTCACGGTGGGGGAGCAGTACTTC.

Comments on this clonotype: Compared with germline, one end of the junction differs, possibly owing to a read error. The chain combines TRBV6-2 or TRBV6-3 with TRBJ2-5; D not resolved. The germline CDR1 and CDR2 sequences are MNHEY and SVGEGT. The CDR3 has 13 residues. For the CDR3, the DNA is TGTGCCGGCAGCCGCTCTCCTTCGGAGACCCAGTACTTC. It translates to CAGSRSPSETQYF.

The chain joins TRBV12-3 or TRBV12-4 to TRBJ2-3, with 9 bases matching TRBD2. V dropped 5 bases and J dropped 2; count of bases not matched to a gene: 5. There are 15 residues in the CDR3. The CDR3 nucleotides read TGTGCCAGCAGTCCTATAGCGGGAGTCACAGATACGCAGTATTTT. Amino acids: CASSPIAGVTDTQYF.

V and J are TRBV10-3 and TRBJ2-7; D may correspond to TRBD1 or TRBD2 (5 bases each). Trimming took off 10 bases at V and 4 bases at J, with 11 bases between the two ends. The CDR3 is 11 amino acids. CDR1 is ENHRY and CDR2 is SYGVKD in the germline V gene. This chain's CDR3 is CARGDGYEQYF. CDR3 in DNA: TGTGCCAGAGGGGACGGTTACGAGCAGTACTTC.

The rearrangement links TRBV6-1 to TRBJ2-5, with D perhaps matching TRBD1 (5 bases). The J call could be wrong; TRBJ2-7 is a better fit for the DNA end. CDR1 is MNHNS, CDR2 SASEGT, per germline. CDR3 length: 13 amino acids. CDR3: CASKRGGMDEQYF. DNA for the CDR3: TGTGCCAGCAAAAGGGGCGGAATGGACGAGCAGTACTTC.

The chain combines TRBV6-6 with TRBJ2-7; tentative D call: TRBD2 (6 bases). Germline values: CDR1 MNHNY, CDR2 SVGAGI (reference sequence). Trimming pared 2 bases from V and 2 bases from J, leaving 16 bases between. This CDR3 is 16 amino acids long. In DNA, the CDR3 is TGTGCCAGCAGTTACAGTGTGGATATAGCGGCCTACGAGCAGTACTTC. Its protein product is CASSYSVDIAAYEQYF.

This clonotype was picked up a small number of times. The V and J genes are TRBV12-3 or TRBV12-4 and TRBJ2-2; weak D call: TRBD1 (5 bases). Trimming removed 3 bases at V and 2 bases at J, with 10 bases between. The length of the CDR3 is 15 residues. The CDR3 spells CASSLKRGNTGELFF. The CDR3 DNA sequence: TGTGCCAGCAGTTTGAAAAGGGGAAACACCGGGGAGCTGTTTTTT.

The V gene is TRBV20-1, the J gene TRBJ2-5; D call uncertain. Between the trimmed V and J ends, which lost 4 bases and 11 bases, there was a span of 17 bases. The CDR3 extends over 12 amino acids. The germline CDR1 and CDR2 sequences are DFQATT and SNEGSKA (reference sequence). The CDR3 DNA follows: TGCAGTGCTACGTATTCCTACAATGAGCAGTACTTC. It encodes CSATYSYNEQYF.

This chain connects TRBV29-1 to TRBJ1-1; 8 positions agree with TRBD1. Germline V gene lookup returns CDR1 SQVTM and CDR2 ANQGSEA. The CDR3 runs 13 residues. Trimming cost V 1 base and J 6 bases; bases outside gene matches: 4. CDR3 in amino acids: CSVEVTGGSEAFF. DNA of the CDR3: TGCAGCGTTGAAGTTACAGGGGGGTCTGAAGCTTTCTTT.

This sequence joins TRBV7-3 and TRBJ2-7, with 13 bases identical to TRBD2. The DNA end is a closer match to TRBJ2-5, so the J assignment may be wrong. From germline, CDR1 is SGHTA and CDR2 FQGTGA. This CDR3 is built from 17 residues. CDR3 region: CASSLRSGLAGPETQYF. CDR3 sequence (DNA): TGTGCCAGCAGCTTAAGGTCGGGACTAGCGGGACCTGAGACCCAGTACTTC.

The chain is built from TRBV5-6 and TRBJ2-1; possibly TRBD2 for D (6 bases). V was cut by 5 bases and J by 2 bases, with 17 bases left in between. Germline values: CDR1 SGHDT, CDR2 YYEEEE. The CDR3 has 16 amino acids. Here the CDR3 reads CASRSVGGGTYNEQFF. CDR3 nucleotide sequence: TGTGCCAGCAGGTCGGTGGGAGGAGGCACCTACAATGAGCAGTTCTTC.

The V and J genes are TRBV20-1 and TRBJ1-5, with D uncertain. Trimming left V 6 bases short and J 9 bases short, with 21 bases between. The CDR3 has 14 amino acids. In germline, CDR1 is DFQATT, CDR2 SNEGSKA (reference sequence). The CDR3 loop reads CSANGLTAKAPQHF. CDR3 sequence (DNA): TGCAGTGCCAATGGGCTCACGGCGAAAGCGCCCCAGCATTTT.

The chain combines TRBV11-2 with TRBJ2-5; TRBD2 matches at 8 bases. The V and J ends lost 2 bases and 5 bases, in that order; junction bases with no gene match: 7. The CDR3 length is 15 residues. Germline V CDR1 and CDR2: SGHAT, FQNNGV. The CDR3 DNA reads as TGTGCCAGCAGCTTATTGCTAGCGGGTCGGGAGACCCAGTACTTC. This gives the protein CASSLLLAGRETQYF.

This clonotype was observed a few times. The rearrangement joins TRBV11-3 to TRBJ2-5, with 8 bases that match TRBD1. The CDR3 contains 16 residues. The germline CDR1 and CDR2 sequences are SGHNT and YENEEA. V dropped 4 bases and J dropped 5; count of bases not matched to a gene: 12. This CDR3 is CASSSHRDRIQETQYF. CDR3 nucleotide sequence: TGTGCCAGCAGCTCCCACCGGGACAGGATCCAGGAGACCCAGTACTTC.

This clonotype was picked up a small number of times. The chain uses TRBV9 and TRBJ2-3; 8 bases match TRBD2. Germline V lookup: CDR1 SGDLS, CDR2 YYNGEE. Trimming cost V 5 bases and J 4 bases; bases outside gene matches: 6. The CDR3 spans 14 residues. The CDR3, as DNA: TGTGCCAGCAGGCCGGGACTAGATGCAGATACGCAGTATTTT. This gives the protein CASRPGLDADTQYF.

This clonotype was observed a few times. The V gene is TRBV4-1, the J gene TRBJ2-7; D call uncertain. The V gene lost 2 bases and the J gene lost 0 bases, with 11 bases spanning the gap. Germline V CDR1 and CDR2: MGHRA, YSYEKL. CDR3 length equals 15 residues. The CDR3 region is CASSQPRLGSYEQYF. CDR3 nucleotide sequence: TGCGCCAGCAGCCAACCGAGACTTGGCTCCTACGAGCAGTACTTC.